The T cell receptor beta chain under discussion was sequenced for a study of glioma-infiltrating T cells (dated by TCRdb to 2015 to 2016). Regarding the study in general: TCR alpha- and beta-chain repertoires were sequenced from glioma tissue, non-neoplastic brain tissue and matched peripheral blood mononuclear cells. Each tissue-infiltrating repertoire was compared with the same patient's peripheral blood repertoire to measure divergence between tissue and blood T-cell populations. The paired cohort comprised three low-grade glioma patients, under 10 primary glioblastoma patients and three non-glioma patients contributing non-neoplastic brain tissue. Broader findings and caveats from the paper: VJ-independent divergence between tissue and blood was below expectation in non-neoplastic patients but above expectation in all gliomas, especially low-grade gliomas. Group comparisons rested on small numbers: three non-neoplastic, three low-grade glioma and 7 or 8 glioblastoma patients. Very few CDR3 sequences were shared between tissue and blood, attributed to high CDR3 diversity and limited sampling.

TCR alpha and beta CDR3 regions were amplified with the iRepertoire nested amplicon-rescue multiplex PCR (arm-PCR) platform from RNA. For one-step reverse transcription and amplification, roughly 100-450 ng of tissue mRNA or PBMC total RNA was used as input. After bead purification, a secondary multiplex PCR added Illumina adapters, and libraries were gel-purified between 200 and 400 bp. Demultiplexing relied on internal 6-nucleotide barcodes carried by the libraries. Libraries were sequenced on an Illumina MiSeq with 2x220 or 2x250 nucleotide paired-end reads. As for the authors' bioinformatics: Paired reads were merged using FLASH 1.2.11 and aligned with BWA-MEM to the GRCh37 human genome, and TRA and TRB reads were then extracted. An IMGT-derived reference of cassette sequences and CDR3 motifs, with pseudogenes included, was used for V and J assignment. Reads were translated in three frames, and productive CDR3s were defined as those with a C...FGXG motif and no stop codons. A clonotype was defined as a unique combination of a V-J cassette pair and a CDR3 amino acid sequence. Reads were filtered by Hamming distance, thresholded by each sample's sequence error rate in mapped regions. TCRdb trimmed the raw reads at Q25, called clones with MiXCR and kept productive beta chains. Merged by CDR3 protein, the rows form single entries marked with the most common genes and DNA. None of the V and J calls come from the authors' own analysis; TCRdb made them. This sample holds 3,000 to 3,500 distinct CDR3 sequences; 80% to 90% were observed only once. Less than 40% of the sample lies in the top ten.

To note about this clonotype: The antigen this receptor binds is unknown. The sample holds no much larger clone one base away, and base qualities are not on file. This beta chain turned up in a library designed for alpha chains; as an off-target read, its abundance says little.

Including cysteine and phenylalanine, the CDR3 has 15 amino acids. Just CDR3 DNA is preserved here, 45 bases in frame from base 1. The junction shows trimming of 1 base on V and 0 bases on J, and the gene matches do not reach 0 bases of it. The germline V gene encodes CDR1 SGHVS and CDR2 FNYEAQ. This clonotype was obtained from a human donor with low-grade glioma or glioblastoma, undergoing nonglioma brain surgery, or in good health (not recorded which). Input material: glioma tissue, nonneoplastic brain tissue, or PBMCs (not recorded which). This sequence uses TRBV7-6 and TRBJ2-1; 7 bases in between match TRBD2. The nucleotides read TGTGCCAGCAGCTTAGAGCGGGACTCCTACAATGAGCAGTTCTTC. Its product reads: CASSLERDSYNEQFF.